The source of this T cell receptor beta chain is a study of OX40 agonist ivuxolimab in advanced cancers. Germline CDR1 and CDR2: SGHRS and YFSETQ. J lost 4 bases, V lost 5 bases, and 8 bases had no gene match. The CDR3 is made up of 14 amino acids. Only in-frame clones appear in the TCRdb table, and some are missing; sequencing was by immunoSEQ multiplex PCR. The repertoire holds about 76,000 clones, with roughly 86% as singletons. This clone has ten or more counts. This rearrangement joins TRBV5-1 to TRBJ2-5; 7 nucleotides align to TRBD1. The specimen was CD4+ or CD8+ T cells sorted from blood, collected in a trial of the OX40 agonist ivuxolimab. The source is an adult with an advanced solid tumor such as melanoma, head and neck, liver or kidney cancer. DNA for the CDR3: TGCGCCAGCAGTCGTGGACAGGAGTCAGAGACCCAGTACTTC. Encoded protein: CASSRGQESETQYF.